A selection of T cell receptor beta chains follows, all from one sample in a study of blood T cell repertoires in COVID-19. TCRdb's copy holds only in-frame clones and misses some; the assay was immunoSEQ multiplex PCR. Here the sample spans 65,000 to 85,000 clones, 78% being singletons. Specimen: peripheral blood. All receptors derive from a human donor in a cohort sampled during active COVID-19. Each CDR3 is given without its conserved first and last residue. Expanded clones are given a class, and other clones once, few, many or no size at all.

TRBJ2-5	few	TRBV7-9	ASSLLGVQETQY
TRBJ1-2	-	TRBV5-6	ASSYGTGRLVGYT
TRBJ1-1	-	TRBV25-1	ASSAGQVQTF
TRBJ1-2	-	TRBV27	ASSGSHVRGYT
TRBJ1-1	-	TRBV29-1	SVVDRASEAF
TRBJ2-2	-	TRBV7-9	ASSSSLGAGELF
TRBJ2-1	-	TRBV4-3	ASSQVMGLPGNEQF
TRBJ2-4	-	TRBV5-6	ASSFQGSKNIQY
TRBJ1-2	-	TRBV19	ASSIRDRVGGYT
TRBJ2-5	-	TRBV4-1	ASRGTAGEETQY
TRBJ1-3	-	TRBV24-1	ATSDPAQGLSNTIY
TRBJ2-1	-	TRBV19	ASSPMSSYNEQF
TRBJ2-5	once	TRBV11-3	ASSPQGKTGWGTQY
TRBJ2-7	-	TRBV5-1	ASSSVGEQY
TRBJ1-1	once	TRBV10-1	ASSEQGEAF
TRBJ2-1	-	TRBV9	ASSVVEVGGLYNEQF
TRBJ2-2	-	TRBV6-5	ATLRVSGELF
TRBJ2-1	-	TRBV19	ASSIPGGRSYNEQF
TRBJ1-1	-	TRBV12-5	ASGCPGGQLNTEAF
TRBJ1-3	-	TRBV19	ASSMVGQGLGNTIY
TRBJ2-3	-	TRBV4-3	ASSHGTGESGTQY
TRBJ2-6	-	TRBV18	ASSPLGQTASGANVLT
TRBJ2-4	-	TRBV3-1/TRBV3-2	ASSQWTSGSEWNIQY
TRBJ1-6	few	TRBV4-1	ASSQSNSGTGDNSPLH
TRBJ1-4	-	TRBV7-2	ASSLGGGDEKLF
TRBJ2-3	-	TRBV7-7	ASSERLDDTQY
TRBJ2-2	-	TRBV6-2/TRBV6-3	ASSRFGTLVATGELF
TRBJ2-5	-	TRBV7-2	ASSLIGGGGTQY
TRBJ2-1	once	TRBV4-3	ASSQAGQGGYNEQF
TRBJ1-3	few	TRBV5-1	ASSQFNRDSGNTIY
TRBJ1-1	-	TRBV13	ASRHIRGSMNTEAF
TRBJ2-1	-	TRBV6-2/TRBV6-3	ASSPGLAGNNEQF
TRBJ2-5	-	TRBV6-6	ASSYLWQGWETQY
TRBJ2-5	-	TRBV5-6	ASSSLQGRETQY
TRBJ2-3	-	TRBV9	ASSPGGGLAGPREQY
TRBJ2-3	-	TRBV7-9	ASSLTQGSDTQY
TRBJ2-5	-	TRBV2	ASRSGGSGRETQY
TRBJ1-3	-	TRBV30	AWSVAQSSGNTIY
TRBJ2-5	few	TRBV11-3	ASSLAWSREPQETQY
TRBJ2-7	-	TRBV7-7	ASSPGTGFIHEQY
TRBJ2-7	-	TRBV7-6	ASSFGTGSYEQY
TRBJ1-1	-	TRBV5-8	ASSSRVRWVNTEAF
TRBJ1-2	-	TRBV5-6	ASSLGHGRPPGYT
TRBJ1-1	-	TRBV10-3	ATTTGERGNTEAF
TRBJ2-3	-	TRBV19	ASSIVTGGTDTQY
TRBJ1-1	-	TRBV10-2	ASSEPGQGGGTEAF
TRBJ1-2	-	TRBV5-6	ASSLEQLPGYT
TRBJ2-3	-	TRBV6-6	ASRLAGVADTQY
TRBJ2-2	-	TRBV2	ASTNGGGNTGELF